The clone carrying this TCR beta chain has ten or more counts. Antigen: not known. TCR beta VDJ and CDR3 profiling used genomic DNA as template. One entry per CDR3 protein, called by TCRdb with MiXCR from the reads. The repertoire has about 150,000 distinct CDR3 sequences, 52% of them found once; the top ten carry 10% to 15%. The sequenced patients had an expansion of CD8+CD57+ cells seen by flow cytometry. All participating patients were living with severe acquired aplastic anemia. Receipt of therapy had not occurred in any patient by the time of blood sampling. This CDR3 contains 15 residues. V shed 5 bases, J shed 6 bases, and the junction held 11 bases outside the gene matches. Germline assignment: CDR1 DFQATT and CDR2 SNEGSKA (reference sequence). The sample is drawn from a study of CD8+CD57+ T cells in acquired aplastic anemia. Broader study findings: Between patients and controls, approximately 29 CD8+ CDR3 sequences were found in common. Simpson's diversity of CD8+ cells was not significantly different in patients compared with controls.

The source of this sequence is a human donor with aplastic anemia. The V call is TRBV20-1, the J call TRBJ2-5; TRBD2 agrees at 11 bases. Material for sequencing was sorted CD4+, CD8+, or CD8+CD57+ T cells (not recorded which) from PBMCs. CDR3 nucleotide sequence: TGCAGTGCTGGGGCAACTAGCGGGGGACTGAAGACCCAGTACTTC. It codes for CSAGATSGGLKTQYF.